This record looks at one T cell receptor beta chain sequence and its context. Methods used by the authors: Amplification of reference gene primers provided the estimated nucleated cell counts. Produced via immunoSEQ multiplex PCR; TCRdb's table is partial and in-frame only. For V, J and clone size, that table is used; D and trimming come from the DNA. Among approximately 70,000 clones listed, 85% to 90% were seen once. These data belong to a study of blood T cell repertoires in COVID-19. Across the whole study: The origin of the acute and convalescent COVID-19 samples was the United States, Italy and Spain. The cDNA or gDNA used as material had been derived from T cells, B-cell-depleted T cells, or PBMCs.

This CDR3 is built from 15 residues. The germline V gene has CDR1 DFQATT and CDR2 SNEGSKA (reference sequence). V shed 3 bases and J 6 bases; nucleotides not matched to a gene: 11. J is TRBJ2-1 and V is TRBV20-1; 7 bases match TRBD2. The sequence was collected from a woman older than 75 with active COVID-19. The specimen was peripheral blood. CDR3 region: CSASLGLGWSNEQFF. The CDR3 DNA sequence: TGCAGTGCTAGTCTTGGACTAGGTTGGTCCAATGAGCAGTTCTTC.